Reported below is one T cell receptor beta chain. The sample comes from a study of blood T cell repertoires in COVID-19. Losses at the gene ends were 6 bases for V and 2 bases for J; bases not matched to a gene: 4. Germline lookup yields CDR1 WNHNN and CDR2 SYGVQD (reference sequence). CDR3 length equals 14 residues. In the original workflow: Scientists estimated how many nucleated cells there were by amplifying reference gene primers. TCRdb's table, derived via immunoSEQ multiplex PCR, lists solely in-frame clones and lacks some. That table furnishes V, J and clone size, whereas the DNA furnished D and trimming. This table has roughly 280,000 clones, about 90% appearing once.

Sequencing input: peripheral blood. The V call is TRBV10-1, the J call TRBJ1-5, with TRBD1 matching over 7 bases. This TCR was recovered from a woman between 45 and 65 years old who had recovered from COVID-19. The CDR3 region has the DNA TGCGCCAGCAGGAGACAGGGTTGCAATCAGCCCCAGCATTTT. Protein product: CASRRQGCNQPQHF.